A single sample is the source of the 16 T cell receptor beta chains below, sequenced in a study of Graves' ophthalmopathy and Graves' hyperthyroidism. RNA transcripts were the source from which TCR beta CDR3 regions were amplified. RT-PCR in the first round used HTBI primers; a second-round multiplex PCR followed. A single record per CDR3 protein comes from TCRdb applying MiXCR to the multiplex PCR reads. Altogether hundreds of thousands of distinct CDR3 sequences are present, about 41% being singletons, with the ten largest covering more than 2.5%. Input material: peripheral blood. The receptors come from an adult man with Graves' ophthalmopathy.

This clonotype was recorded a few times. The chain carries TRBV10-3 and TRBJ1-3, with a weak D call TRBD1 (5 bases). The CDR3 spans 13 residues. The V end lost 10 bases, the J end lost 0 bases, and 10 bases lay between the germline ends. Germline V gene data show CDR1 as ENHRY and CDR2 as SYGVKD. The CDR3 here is CASRDGSGNTIYF. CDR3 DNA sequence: TGTGCCAGCCGGGACGGCTCTGGAAACACCATATATTTT.

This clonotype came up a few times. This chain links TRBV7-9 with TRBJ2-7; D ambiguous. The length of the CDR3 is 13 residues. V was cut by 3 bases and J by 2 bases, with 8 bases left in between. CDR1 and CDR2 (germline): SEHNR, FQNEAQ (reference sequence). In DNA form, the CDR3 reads TGTGCCAGCAGCTTGGAGTTTACCTACGAGCAGTACTTC. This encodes CASSLEFTYEQYF.

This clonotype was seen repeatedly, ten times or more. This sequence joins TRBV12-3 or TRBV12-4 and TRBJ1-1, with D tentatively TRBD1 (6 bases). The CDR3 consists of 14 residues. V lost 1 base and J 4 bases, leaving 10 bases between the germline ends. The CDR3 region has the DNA TGTGCCAGCAGTTTAGATGGACAGATCACTGAAGCTTTCTTT. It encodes CASSLDGQITEAFF.

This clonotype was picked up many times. This CDR3 is CATEGASASYEQYF. As DNA, the CDR3 is TGTGCCACCGAAGGTGCTAGCGCATCCTACGAGCAGTACTTC. This sequence joins TRBV10-3 and TRBJ2-7; maybe TRBD2 (6 bases). CDR1 and CDR2 from the germline V gene are ENHRY and SYGVKD. Trimming left V 10 bases short and J 1 base short, with 17 bases between. This CDR3 contains 14 residues.

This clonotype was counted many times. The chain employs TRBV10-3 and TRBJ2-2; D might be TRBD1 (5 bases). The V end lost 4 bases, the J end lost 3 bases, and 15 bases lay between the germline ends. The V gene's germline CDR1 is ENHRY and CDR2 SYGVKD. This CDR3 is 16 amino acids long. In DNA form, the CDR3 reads TGTGCCATCAGTGGGAAAGGGGCGCTTGACACCGGGGAGCTGTTTTTT. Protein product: CAISGKGALDTGELFF.

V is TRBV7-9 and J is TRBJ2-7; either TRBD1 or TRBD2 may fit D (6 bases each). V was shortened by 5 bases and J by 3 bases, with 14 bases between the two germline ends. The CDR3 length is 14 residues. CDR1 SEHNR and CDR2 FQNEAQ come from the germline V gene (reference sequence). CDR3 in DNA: TGTGCCAGCAGCACGGGGGCTCACTTCTACGAGCAGTACTTC. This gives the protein CASSTGAHFYEQYF.

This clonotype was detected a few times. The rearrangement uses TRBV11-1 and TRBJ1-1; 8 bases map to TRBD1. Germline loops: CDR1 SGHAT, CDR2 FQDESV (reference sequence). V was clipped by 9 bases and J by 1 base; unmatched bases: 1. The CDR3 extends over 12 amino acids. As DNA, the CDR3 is TGTGCCAGGGACAGGGAGAACACTGAAGCTTTCTTT. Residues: CARDRENTEAFF. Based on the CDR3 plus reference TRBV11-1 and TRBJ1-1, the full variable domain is EAEVAQSPRYKITEKSQAVAFWCDPISGHATLYWYRQILGQGPELLVQFQDESVVDDSQLPKDRFSAERLKGVDSTLKIQPAELGDSAMYLCARDRENTEAFFGQGTRLTVV.

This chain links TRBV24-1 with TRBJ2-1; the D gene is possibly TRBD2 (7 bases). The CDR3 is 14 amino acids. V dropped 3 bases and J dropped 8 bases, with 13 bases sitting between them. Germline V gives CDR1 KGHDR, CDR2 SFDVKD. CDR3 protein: CATSDRGGADEQFF. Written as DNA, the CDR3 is TGTGCCACCAGTGATAGGGGGGGGGCAGATGAGCAGTTCTTC.

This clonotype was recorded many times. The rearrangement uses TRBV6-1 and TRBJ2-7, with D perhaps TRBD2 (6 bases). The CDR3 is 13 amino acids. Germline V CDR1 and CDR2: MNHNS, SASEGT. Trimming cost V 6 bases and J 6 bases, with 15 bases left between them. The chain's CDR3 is CASSTAGIGEQYF. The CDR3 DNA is TGTGCCAGCAGCACAGCGGGTATTGGCGAGCAGTACTTC.

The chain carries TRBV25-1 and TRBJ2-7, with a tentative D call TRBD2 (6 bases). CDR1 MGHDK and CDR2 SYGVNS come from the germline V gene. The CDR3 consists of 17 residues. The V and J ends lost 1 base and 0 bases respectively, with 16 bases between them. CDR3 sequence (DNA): TGTGCCAGCAGTGAATCCCCCAGGGACTCCAGCTCCTACGAGCAGTACTTC. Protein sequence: CASSESPRDSSSYEQYF.

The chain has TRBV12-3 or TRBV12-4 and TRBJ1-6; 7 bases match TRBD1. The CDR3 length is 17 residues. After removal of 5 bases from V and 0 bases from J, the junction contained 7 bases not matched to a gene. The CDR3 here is CASSPPSGGSYNSPLHF. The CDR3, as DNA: TGTGCCAGCAGTCCACCCTCAGGGGGCTCCTATAATTCACCCCTCCACTTT.

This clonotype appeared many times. The CDR3 region is CASSCLDGYYEQYF. The CDR3 bases are TGTGCCAGCAGCTGCCTCGACGGGTACTACGAGCAGTACTTC. J is TRBJ2-7 and V is TRBV11-3, with D unclear. Germline V CDR1 and CDR2: SGHNT, YENEEA. The germline V and J ends were trimmed by 4 bases and 3 bases, with 13 bases remaining between them. CDR3 length: 14 amino acids.

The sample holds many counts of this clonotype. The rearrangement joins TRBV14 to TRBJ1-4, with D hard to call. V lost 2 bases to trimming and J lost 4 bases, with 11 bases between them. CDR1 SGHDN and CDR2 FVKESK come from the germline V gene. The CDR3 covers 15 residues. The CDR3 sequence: CASSQLRTDNEKLFF. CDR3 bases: TGTGCCAGCAGCCAACTACGGACGGATAATGAAAAACTGTTTTTT.

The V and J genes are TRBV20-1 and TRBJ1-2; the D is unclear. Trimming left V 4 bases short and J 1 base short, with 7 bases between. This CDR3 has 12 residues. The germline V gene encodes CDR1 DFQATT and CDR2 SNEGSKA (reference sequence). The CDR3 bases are TGCAGTGCTACGGAGATTAACTATGGCTACACCTTC. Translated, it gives CSATEINYGYTF.

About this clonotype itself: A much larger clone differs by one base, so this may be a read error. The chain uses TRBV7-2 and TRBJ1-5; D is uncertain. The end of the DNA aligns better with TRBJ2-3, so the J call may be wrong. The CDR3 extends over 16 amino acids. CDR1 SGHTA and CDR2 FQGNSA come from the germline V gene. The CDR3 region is CASSLVHSKGNQPQYF. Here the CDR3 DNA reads TGTGCCAGCAGCTTAGTTCACAGTAAAGGCAATCAGCCCCAGTATTTT.

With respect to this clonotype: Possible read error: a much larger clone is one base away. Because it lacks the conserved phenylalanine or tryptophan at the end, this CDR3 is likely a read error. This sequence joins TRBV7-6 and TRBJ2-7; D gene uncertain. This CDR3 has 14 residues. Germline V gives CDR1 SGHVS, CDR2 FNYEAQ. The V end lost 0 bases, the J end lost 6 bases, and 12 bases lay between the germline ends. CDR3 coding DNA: TGTGCCAGCAGCTTAGCGCTCCAATCTACCGAGCAGTACCTC. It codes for CASSLALQSTEQYL.